This T cell receptor (beta chain) derives from a study of T cell clonotyping in hematopoietic cell transplantation. This CDR3 has 13 amino acids. The germline gives CDR1 LGHNA, CDR2 YNFKEQ. Trimming took off 6 bases at V and 4 bases at J, with 12 bases between the two ends. Time point defined: recipient sample about 28 days before transplant, after cytoreduction. Using immunoSEQ multiplex PCR, the repertoire was profiled, and TCRdb retains in-frame clones only, with some absent. The sample carries around 10,000 clones, about 92% recorded once. The sequencing used peripheral blood mononuclear cells, collected before stem cell transplant. This rearrangement joins TRBV4-2 to TRBJ1-1; possible D gene TRBD1, 5 bases. This receptor was identified in a woman aged 40 to 50 with acute myeloid leukemia. Some clones in this sample may be carry-over from other donors' samples. The DNA for the CDR3 is TGTGCCAGCAGAGGGGCGGTGGGCACTGAAGCTTTCTTT. Residues: CASRGAVGTEAFF.